Listed below are T cell receptor beta chains from one sample, sequenced in a study of blood T cells in healthy people across ages. TCRdb re-called the 5' RACE reads with MiXCR, one entry per CDR3 protein. Seen here are approximately 690,000 distinct CDR3 sequences, 40% to 45% observed once, and the top ten hold about 30%. The sequencing input was blood. Every receptor here comes from a man older than 75 in good health. CDR3s include the opening cysteine and the closing phenylalanine or tryptophan. D genes are given only for firm matches. The size of a clone is reported for some rows only, either as once, few or many, or as a class for expanded clones.

D	size	V	J	CDR3	DNA
.	many	TRBV7-9	TRBJ1-2	CASSLAGNYGYTF	TGTGCCAGCAGCTTAGCGGGGAACTATGGCTACACCTTC
TRBD1	many	TRBV27	TRBJ2-1	CASSLAGGYNEQFF	TGTGCCAGCAGTTTGGCAGGGGGCTACAATGAGCAGTTCTTC
.	.	TRBV28	TRBJ1-2	CASSSSAGINYGYTF	TGTGCCAGCAGCTCCTCAGCGGGCATAAACTATGGCTACACCTTC
TRBD1	many	TRBV4-1	TRBJ1-5	CASSSPGQGKQPQHF	TGCGCCAGCAGCTCCCCGGGACAGGGGAAGCAGCCCCAGCATTTT
.	.	TRBV5-1	TRBJ1-1	CASSARVGVNTEAFF	TGCGCCAGCAGCGCCCGAGTGGGAGTGAACACTGAAGCTTTCTTT
TRBD2	.	TRBV9	TRBJ2-3	CASSVQPRLALDTQYF	TGTGCCAGCAGCGTCCAACCCAGACTAGCTTTAGATACGCAGTATTTT
.	few	TRBV4-2	TRBJ2-5	CASSQSQTGETQYF	TGTGCCAGCAGCCAAAGCCAAACAGGGGAGACCCAGTACTTC
.	.	TRBV11-2	TRBJ1-2	CASSPDLRYGYTF	TGTGCCAGCAGCCCGGACCTACGCTATGGCTACACCTTC
TRBD1	.	TRBV2	TRBJ1-6	CASRYGTGRRSSPLHF	TGTGCCAGCAGATACGGGACAGGGAGAAGGAGTTCACCCCTCCACTTT
.	.	TRBV5-1	TRBJ2-7	CASSFGGASSYNEQYF	TGCGCCAGCAGCTTTGGGGGCGCGAGCTCCTACAATGAGCAGTACTTC
TRBD2	few	TRBV27	TRBJ2-1	CASRQREGRNEQFF	TGTGCCAGCAGGCAGCGGGAGGGCCGCAATGAGCAGTTCTTC
TRBD1	few	TRBV28	TRBJ1-5	CASSLSSGQSQPQHF	TGTGCCAGCAGTTTATCGTCGGGACAGTCCCAGCCCCAGCATTTT
.	few	TRBV20-1	TRBJ1-1	CSAFSGARTTEAFF	TGCAGTGCTTTTTCAGGGGCGAGGACTACTGAAGCTTTCTTT
.	few	TRBV11-2	TRBJ2-3	CASSPGHSPRGDTQYF	TGTGCCAGCAGCCCCGGGCACAGCCCCCGTGGTGATACGCAGTATTTT
.	few	TRBV6-2/TRBV6-3	TRBJ2-3	CASSYKGTTNLRTTDTQYF	TGTGCCAGCAGTTATAAGGGGACAACCAACCTGCGAACCACAGATACGCAGTATTTT
TRBD2	.	TRBV6-6	TRBJ2-3	CASSYSGGGNTDTQYF	TGTGCCAGCAGTTACTCTGGCGGGGGAAACACAGATACGCAGTATTTT
.	.	TRBV27	TRBJ2-3	CASSSVTVPYTDTQYF	TGTGCCAGCAGTTCAGTGACGGTACCATACACAGATACGCAGTATTTT
TRBD1	few	TRBV7-9	TRBJ2-7	CASSSGTGNYEQYF	TGTGCCAGCAGCTCCGGGACAGGGAACTACGAGCAGTACTTC
.	.	TRBV12-3/TRBV12-4	TRBJ1-1	CASSWGSSLNTEAFF	TGTGCCAGCAGTTGGGGATCCAGCCTGAACACTGAAGCTTTCTTT
TRBD2	few	TRBV29-1	TRBJ2-7	CSPRTSGRGRYEQYF	TGCAGCCCCAGGACGAGCGGGAGAGGTAGGTACGAGCAGTACTTC
.	.	TRBV7-2	TRBJ2-1	CASSLDPSHNEQFF	TGTGCCAGCAGCTTGGACCCTTCCCACAATGAGCAGTTCTTC
.	.	TRBV25-1	TRBJ1-5	CASSEWGGASNQPQHF	TGTGCCAGCAGTGAATGGGGGGGGGCAAGCAATCAGCCCCAGCATTTT
.	.	TRBV27	TRBJ1-1	CASSSGIRNTEAFF	TGTGCCAGCAGTTCAGGAATACGGAACACTGAAGCTTTCTTT
TRBD2	.	TRBV7-9	TRBJ2-1	CASRPAGVYNEQFF	TGTGCCAGCAGACCAGCGGGAGTTTACAATGAGCAGTTCTTC
TRBD1	few	TRBV2	TRBJ2-1	CASSDRTGSSYNEQFF	TGTGCCAGCAGTGACCGGACAGGCAGCTCCTACAATGAGCAGTTCTTC
.	.	TRBV7-8	TRBJ1-5	CVSSFTGTNQPQHF	TGTGTCAGCAGCTTTACTGGGACTAATCAGCCCCAGCATTTT
TRBD2	.	TRBV7-2	TRBJ2-3	CASSRSGRATYNADTQYF	TGTGCCAGCAGTCGTAGCGGGAGGGCCACCTATAACGCGGATACGCAGTATTTT
TRBD2	once	TRBV12-3/TRBV12-4	TRBJ2-3	CASSSVTSGSQARDTQYF	TGTGCCAGCAGTTCGGTCACTAGCGGATCACAGGCACGAGATACGCAGTATTTT
TRBD1	.	TRBV2	TRBJ2-1	CASSRQGAHEQFF	TGTGCCAGCAGTCGACAGGGGGCCCACGAGCAGTTCTTC
TRBD1	few	TRBV6-6	TRBJ2-1	CASSSTGQGSYNEQFF	TGTGCCAGCAGTTCCACGGGACAGGGGTCCTACAATGAGCAGTTCTTC
.	.	TRBV28	TRBJ2-2	CASSRSSRELFF	TGTGCCAGCAGTCGTTCTTCCCGGGAGCTGTTTTTT
.	.	TRBV3-1	TRBJ1-1	CASSQLQKLGRQNTEAFF	TGTGCCAGCAGCCAATTACAGAAATTAGGGCGGCAGAACACTGAAGCTTTCTTT
TRBD2	few	TRBV20-1	TRBJ2-7	CSATREGYEQYF	TGCAGTGCTACGCGGGAGGGTTACGAGCAGTACTTC
.	.	TRBV28	TRBJ2-4	CASSSQVGAKNIQYF	TGTGCCAGCAGTTCCCAGGTTGGGGCCAAAAACATTCAGTACTTC
.	.	TRBV7-2	TRBJ2-7	CASSLGTQSSYEQYF	TGTGCCAGCAGCTTAGGGACCCAAAGCTCCTACGAGCAGTACTTC
TRBD1	.	TRBV6-6	TRBJ1-1	CASSPKDRGMNTEAFF	TGTGCCAGCAGCCCGAAAGACAGGGGTATGAACACTGAAGCTTTCTTT
.	few	TRBV7-2	TRBJ1-1	CASSLVGPQNTEAFF	TGTGCCAGCAGCTTAGTAGGGCCCCAGAACACTGAAGCTTTCTTT
TRBD2	.	TRBV2	TRBJ2-7	CASILPGLAGRQYNEQYF	TGTGCCAGCATCCTTCCAGGGCTAGCGGGGAGACAATACAATGAGCAGTACTTC
TRBD1	.	TRBV6-2/TRBV6-3	TRBJ2-7	CASRRAGGEYEQYF	TGTGCCAGCCGTAGGGCAGGGGGCGAGTACGAGCAGTACTTC
TRBD2	.	TRBV29-1	TRBJ2-5	CSVAGGTGETQYF	TGCAGCGTTGCGGGGGGGACTGGTGAGACCCAGTACTTC
.	once	TRBV30	TRBJ1-2	CAWRTGTVYGYTF	TGTGCCTGGAGGACCGGGACTGTCTATGGCTACACCTTC
TRBD1	few	TRBV6-6	TRBJ1-1	CASSTGQAAGEAFF	TGTGCCAGCAGTACGGGACAGGCGGCCGGAGAAGCTTTCTTT
.	.	TRBV20-1	TRBJ2-1	CSARSPQNNEQFF	TGCAGTGCTCGGTCCCCCCAGAACAATGAGCAGTTCTTC
TRBD2	.	TRBV5-1	TRBJ2-1	CASSPAGGPYNEQFF	TGCGCCAGCAGCCCAGCGGGGGGGCCCTACAATGAGCAGTTCTTC
.	.	TRBV12-3/TRBV12-4	TRBJ1-2	CASSFRMGHPYGYTF	TGTGCCAGCAGTTTCCGTATGGGACATCCCTATGGCTACACCTTC
TRBD1	.	TRBV27	TRBJ2-7	CASSLRGGDEQYF	TGTGCCAGCAGTTTACGAGGGGGCGACGAGCAGTACTTC
.	.	TRBV27	TRBJ1-1	CASRGLSTEAFF	TGTGCCAGCAGGGGTCTTAGCACTGAAGCTTTCTTT
TRBD1	.	TRBV5-1	TRBJ2-5	CASSVPGQGRETQYF	TGCGCCAGCAGCGTGCCGGGACAGGGAAGAGAGACCCAGTACTTC